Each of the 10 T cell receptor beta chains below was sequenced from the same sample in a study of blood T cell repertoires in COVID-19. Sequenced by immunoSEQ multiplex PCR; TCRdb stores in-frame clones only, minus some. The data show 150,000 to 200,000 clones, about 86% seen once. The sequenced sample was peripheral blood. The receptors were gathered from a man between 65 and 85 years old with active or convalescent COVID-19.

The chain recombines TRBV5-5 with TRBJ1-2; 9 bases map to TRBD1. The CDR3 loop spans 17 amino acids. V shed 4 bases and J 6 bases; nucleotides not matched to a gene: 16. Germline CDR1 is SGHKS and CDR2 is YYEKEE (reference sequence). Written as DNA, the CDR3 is TGTGCCAGCAGCGCGCCGCTAACAGGGGGCGCACTTCATGGCTACACCTTC. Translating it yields CASSAPLTGGALHGYTF.

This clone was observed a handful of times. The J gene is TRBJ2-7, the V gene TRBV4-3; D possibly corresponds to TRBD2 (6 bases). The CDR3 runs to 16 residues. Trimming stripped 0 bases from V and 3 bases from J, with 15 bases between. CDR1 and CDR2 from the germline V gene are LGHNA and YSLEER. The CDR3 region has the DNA TGCGCCAGCAGCCAAGATTGGGACGAGGGACTCTACGAGCAGTACTTC. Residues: CASSQDWDEGLYEQYF.

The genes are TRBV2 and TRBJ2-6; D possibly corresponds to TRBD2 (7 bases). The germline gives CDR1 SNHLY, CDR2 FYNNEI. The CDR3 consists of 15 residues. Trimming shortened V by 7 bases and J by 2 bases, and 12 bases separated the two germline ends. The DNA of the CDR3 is TGTGCCAGCACCTGGGGGGGGCCTGGGGCCAACGTCCTGACTTTC. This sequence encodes CASTWGGPGANVLTF.

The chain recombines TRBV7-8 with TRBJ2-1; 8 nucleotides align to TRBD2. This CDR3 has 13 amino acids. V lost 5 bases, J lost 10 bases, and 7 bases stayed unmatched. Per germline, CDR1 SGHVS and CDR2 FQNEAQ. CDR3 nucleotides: TGTGCCAGCAGCCCCCTCGGGAGGGCAGAGCAGTTCTTC. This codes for CASSPLGRAEQFF.

CDR3 loop: CASSRQGGNQPQHF. Here the CDR3 DNA reads TGTGCCAGCTCGCGACAGGGTGGGAATCAGCCCCAGCATTTT. The V gene is TRBV18, the J gene TRBJ1-5; TRBD1 agrees at 7 bases. The CDR3 consists of 14 residues. The germline gives CDR1 KGHSH, CDR2 LQKENI. Trimming took 6 bases from V and 4 from J; bases not matched to a gene: 6.

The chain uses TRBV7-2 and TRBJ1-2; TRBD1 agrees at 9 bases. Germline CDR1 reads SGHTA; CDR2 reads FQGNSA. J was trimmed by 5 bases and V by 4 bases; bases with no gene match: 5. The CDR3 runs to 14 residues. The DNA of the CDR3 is TGTGCCAGCAGCTCCGGACAGGGGTGGTATGGCTACACCTTC. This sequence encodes CASSSGQGWYGYTF.

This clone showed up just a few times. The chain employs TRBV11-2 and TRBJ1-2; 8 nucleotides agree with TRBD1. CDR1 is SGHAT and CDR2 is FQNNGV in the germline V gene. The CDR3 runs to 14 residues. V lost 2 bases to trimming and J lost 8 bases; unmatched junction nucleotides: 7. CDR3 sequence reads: CASSLFPDRAGYTF. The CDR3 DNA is TGTGCCAGCAGCTTATTTCCGGACAGGGCAGGCTACACCTTC.

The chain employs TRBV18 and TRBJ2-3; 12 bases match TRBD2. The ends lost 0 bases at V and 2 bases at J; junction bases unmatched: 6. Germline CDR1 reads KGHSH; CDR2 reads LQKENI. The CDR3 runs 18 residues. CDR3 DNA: TGTGCCAGCTCACCACCGGGGCTAGCGGGGGGGACCACAGATACGCAGTATTTT. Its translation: CASSPPGLAGGTTDTQYF.

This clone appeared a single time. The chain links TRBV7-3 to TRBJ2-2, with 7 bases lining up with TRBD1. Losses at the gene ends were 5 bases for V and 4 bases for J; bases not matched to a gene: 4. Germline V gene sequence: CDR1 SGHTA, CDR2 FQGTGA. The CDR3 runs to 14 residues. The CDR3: CASSGAGGTGELFF. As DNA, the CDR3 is TGTGCCAGCAGCGGGGCAGGGGGCACCGGGGAGCTGTTTTTT.

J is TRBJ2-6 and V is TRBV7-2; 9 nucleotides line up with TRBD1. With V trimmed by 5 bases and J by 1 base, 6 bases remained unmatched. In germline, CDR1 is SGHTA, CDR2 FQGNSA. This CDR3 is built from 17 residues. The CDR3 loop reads CASSRDRVGSGANVLTF. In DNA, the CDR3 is TGTGCCAGCAGCCGGGACAGGGTCGGATCTGGGGCCAACGTCCTGACTTTC.